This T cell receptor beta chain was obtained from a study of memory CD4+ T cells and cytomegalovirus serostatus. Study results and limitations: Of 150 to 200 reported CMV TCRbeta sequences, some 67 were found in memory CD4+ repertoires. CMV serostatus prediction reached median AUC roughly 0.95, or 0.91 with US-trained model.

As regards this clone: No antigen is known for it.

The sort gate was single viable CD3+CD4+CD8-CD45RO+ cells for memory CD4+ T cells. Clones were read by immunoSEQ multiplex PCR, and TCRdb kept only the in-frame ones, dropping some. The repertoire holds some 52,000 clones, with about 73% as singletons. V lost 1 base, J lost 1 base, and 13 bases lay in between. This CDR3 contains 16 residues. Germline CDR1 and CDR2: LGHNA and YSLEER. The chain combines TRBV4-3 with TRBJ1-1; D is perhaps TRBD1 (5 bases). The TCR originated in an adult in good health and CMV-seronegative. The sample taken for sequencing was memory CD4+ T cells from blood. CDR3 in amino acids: CASSQAPRGGNTEAFF. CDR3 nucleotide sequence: TGCGCCAGCAGCCAAGCACCGAGGGGAGGGAACACTGAAGCTTTCTTT.